The clone carrying this T cell receptor beta chain is a singleton in its sample. This sample was included in a study of blood T cell repertoires in COVID-19. Overall study: The cDNA or gDNA used as material had been derived from T cells, B-cell-depleted T cells, or PBMCs.

In the authors' methods: Amplification from reference gene primers served as the basis for estimated nucleated cell counts. Produced via immunoSEQ multiplex PCR; TCRdb's table is partial and in-frame only. V and J calls and clone size are given by that table; D and trimming were obtained from the DNA. Of around 450,000 clones in the sample, around 91% are singletons; the top ten hold about 0.63%. The CDR3 extends over 12 amino acids. The V and J ends lost 6 bases and 5 bases respectively, with 10 bases between them. Germline CDR1 is MGHDK and CDR2 is SYGVNS. The specimen was PBMCs or T cells enriched from blood (not recorded which). The chain recombines TRBV25-1 with TRBJ1-2; the D is unclear. This sequence was found in a young man who had recovered from COVID-19. The CDR3 protein is CASRAPLYGYTF. The CDR3 bases are TGTGCCAGCAGGGCCCCTCTTTATGGCTACACCTTC.